The text below deals with one TCR beta chain. Authors' data handling: Scientists estimated how many nucleated cells there were by amplifying reference gene primers. TCRdb's table, derived via immunoSEQ multiplex PCR, lists solely in-frame clones and lacks some. From that table come the V and J calls and clone size; the DNA was used to work out D and trimming. The sample yields fewer than 350,000 clones, 86% seen once. The entry originates in a study of blood T cell repertoires in COVID-19. Looking at the study overall: Both acute and convalescent COVID-19 samples were obtained from the United States, Italy and Spain. From T cells, B-cell-depleted T cells, or PBMCs came the material, which was cDNA or gDNA.

Germline assignment: CDR1 SNHLY and CDR2 FYNNEI. V was clipped by 6 bases and J by 4 bases, with 16 bases between them. The CDR3 has 14 amino acids. This chain joins TRBV2 and TRBJ2-7; possible D gene TRBD1, 6 bases. This TCR came from a woman aged 30 to 39 who had recovered from COVID-19. Specimen: peripheral blood. The CDR3 is CASRKGDTRYEQYF. The CDR3 bases are TGTGCCAGCAGGAAGGGGGACACTAGATACGAGCAGTACTTC.